One and the same sample provided the 17 T cell receptor beta chains below, sequenced in a study of beta chain features in type 1 diabetes. The study, taken as a whole, reports: Among patients with Type 1 diabetes, TCRB CDR3s were moderately but significantly shorter in every one of the four CD4+ subsets.

The entirety of the isolated RNA underwent reverse transcription, so expressed TCRB transcripts were sequenced. Assay: immunoSEQ multiplex PCR; the TCRdb copy retains only in-frame clones and omits some. The sample has roughly 730,000 clones; about an eighth are singletons. These receptors have no identified antigens. The specimen was naive CD4+ T cells from blood. The receptors were gathered from a man aged 18 to 35 with type 1 diabetes.

The sample holds a few counts of this clone. This chain uses TRBV5-6 with TRBJ1-5; no definite D call. The CDR3 runs to 13 residues. Germline-derived CDR1 and CDR2 are SGHDT and YYEEEE. Trimming removed 0 bases from V and 12 bases from J, with 13 bases in between. The CDR3 sequence: CASSLASADIQHF. The CDR3 DNA reads TGTGCCAGCAGCTTGGCCTCCGCCGATATCCAGCATTTT.

The sample holds a few counts of this clone. V gene TRBV30 combines with J gene TRBJ1-6; tentatively, D is TRBD1 (5 bases). V lost 3 bases, J lost 9 bases, and 9 bases lay in between. CDR3 length: 12 residues. Germline CDR1 reads GTSNPN; CDR2 reads SVGIG (reference sequence). The CDR3: CAWRATGSPLHF. The DNA of the CDR3 is TGTGCCTGGAGGGCTACAGGTTCACCCCTCCACTTT. The full variable domain, its missing parts supplied by reference TRBV30 and TRBJ1-6, is SQTIHQWPATLVQPVGSPLSLECTVEGTSNPNLYWYRQAAGRGLQLLFYSVGIGQISSEVPQNLSASRPQDRQFILSSKKLLLSDSGFYLCAWRATGSPLHFGNGTRLTVT.

This clone has more than one count but fewer than ten. This rearrangement joins TRBV18 to TRBJ1-5, with TRBD1 matching over 7 bases. The ends lost 2 bases at V and 3 bases at J; junction bases unmatched: 10. CDR3 size: 17 residues. Germline CDR1 KGHSH, CDR2 LQKENI. CDR3 sequence: CASSPRVGDRDNQPQHF. As DNA, the CDR3 is TGTGCCAGCTCACCAAGAGTAGGGGACAGAGACAATCAGCCCCAGCATTTT.

The rearrangement links TRBV2 to TRBJ2-1, with D maybe TRBD1 (5 bases). From germline, CDR1 is SNHLY and CDR2 FYNNEI. The V end lost 8 bases, the J end lost 13 bases, and 21 bases lay between the germline ends. The CDR3 sequence is 13 residues long. The CDR3 bases are TGTGCCAGCGGTTGGGGCCATACAATGAAACAGTTCTTC. Translated: CASGWGHTMKQFF.

This clone showed up just a few times. V gene TRBV6-4 combines with J gene TRBJ2-5; 7 bases are a match to TRBD2. Germline loops: CDR1 MRHNA, CDR2 SNTAGT. This CDR3 is 13 amino acids long. The junction had 2 bases not matched to a gene; V was cut back by 2 bases and J by 5 bases. The CDR3 spells CASSDHGGETQYF. The CDR3 DNA reads as TGTGCCAGCAGTGACCACGGGGGGGAGACCCAGTACTTC.

This chain connects TRBV19 to TRBJ2-3; 8 bases match TRBD2. Losses at the gene ends were 5 bases for V and 3 bases for J; bases not matched to a gene: 7. Per the germline V gene, CDR1 is LNHDA and CDR2 is SQIVND (reference sequence). The CDR3 loop spans 15 amino acids. This CDR3 is CASSPGGGRTDTQYF. CDR3 nucleotides: TGTGCCAGTAGTCCCGGGGGGGGTCGGACAGATACGCAGTATTTT.

This rearrangement joins TRBV4-2 to TRBJ2-2; 8 nucleotides line up with TRBD1. J gave up 3 bases and V 3 bases, and 9 bases lay outside the gene matches. Germline V gene lookup returns CDR1 LGHNA and CDR2 YNFKEQ. The CDR3 sequence is 17 residues long. The CDR3 region is CASSQDPDRGDTGELFF. The CDR3 nucleotides read TGTGCCAGCAGCCAGGATCCTGACAGGGGCGACACCGGGGAGCTGTTTTTT.

The gene calls are TRBV28 and TRBJ1-1, with D perhaps matching TRBD1 (6 bases). The CDR3 runs 14 residues. The germline gives CDR1 MDHEN, CDR2 SYDVKM. The V end lost 4 bases, the J end lost 2 bases, and 11 bases lay between the germline ends. The CDR3 bases are TGTGCCAGCAGTTGGGGGGGGCATAACACTGAAGCTTTCTTT. Its translation: CASSWGGHNTEAFF.

The rearrangement links TRBV27 to TRBJ2-7; 15 positions agree with TRBD2. V gave up 2 bases and J gave up 1 base; unmatched junction bases: 9. CDR1 is MNHEY, CDR2 SMNVEV, per germline (reference sequence). This CDR3 has 19 residues. The CDR3 sequence: CASSLQGGTSGGISYEQYF. The CDR3 DNA reads as TGTGCCAGCAGTTTACAAGGTGGGACTAGCGGGGGGATTTCCTACGAGCAGTACTTC.

This clone was seen only a few times. The chain carries TRBV11-2 and TRBJ2-3; the D gene is possibly TRBD2 (6 bases). Trimming took 6 bases from V and 6 from J, leaving 25 bases between them. The CDR3 loop spans 17 amino acids. Germline values: CDR1 SGHAT, CDR2 FQNNGV. The CDR3 region is CASRLFLPRDRGDTQYF. DNA of the CDR3: TGTGCCAGCAGGTTATTCCTCCCTAGGGATCGGGGGGATACGCAGTATTTT.

The V gene is TRBV5-1, the J gene TRBJ2-1; TRBD2 is a possible D gene (6 bases). Per the germline V gene, CDR1 is SGHRS and CDR2 is YFSETQ. This CDR3 has 15 residues. V was cut by 1 base and J by 9 bases, with 17 bases left in between. Here the CDR3 DNA reads TGCGCCAGCAGCTTGCCCCGGGACTTGGCGGGTGAGCAGTTCTTC. The encoded protein is CASSLPRDLAGEQFF.

This chain uses TRBV9 with TRBJ1-1, with 7 bases identical to TRBD1. Germline V gene data show CDR1 as SGDLS and CDR2 as YYNGEE. V shed 4 bases and J 8 bases; nucleotides not matched to a gene: 17. The CDR3 runs to 16 residues. The CDR3 coding sequence is TGTGCCAGCAGCACTTCCCGAGGGGGCTCCCCCCCCGAAGCTTTCTTT. It yields the protein CASSTSRGGSPPEAFF.

The V and J genes are TRBV4-1 and TRBJ2-5; 7 bases map to TRBD1. Germline CDR1 and CDR2: MGHRA and YSYEKL. J lost 3 bases, V lost 4 bases, and 11 bases had no gene match. This CDR3 comprises 16 residues. In DNA form, the CDR3 reads TGCGCCAGCAGCCTCGCGTGGACAGGAGCTAAAGAGACCCAGTACTTC. Its translation: CASSLAWTGAKETQYF.

This clone was counted only a few times. V and J are TRBV4-1 and TRBJ2-5; weak D call: TRBD2 (7 bases). The CDR3 sequence is 15 residues long. Germline-derived CDR1 and CDR2 are MGHRA and YSYEKL. V lost 3 bases, J lost 5 bases, and 16 bases lay in between. The CDR3 region is CASSHPGGGRETQYF. CDR3 coding DNA: TGCGCCAGCAGCCACCCTGGGGGGGGCCGTGAGACCCAGTACTTC.

This clone has more than one count but fewer than ten. The chain employs TRBV5-4 and TRBJ2-5, with D tentatively TRBD2 (6 bases). The CDR3 is made up of 15 amino acids. V dropped 0 bases and J dropped 4 bases, with 13 bases sitting between them. Germline V gene sequence: CDR1 SGHNT, CDR2 YYREEE (reference sequence). CDR3 in DNA: TGTGCCAGCAGCTTGGTTGACGGCGGGGTAGAGACCCAGTACTTC. Translating it yields CASSLVDGGVETQYF. The full variable domain, rest sourced from reference TRBV5-4 and TRBJ2-5, is ETGVTQSPTHLIKTRGQQVTLRCSSQSGHNTVSWYQQALGQGPQFIFQYYREEENGRGNFPPRFSGLQFPNYSSELNVNALELDDSALYLCASSLVDGGVETQYFGPGTRLLVL.

This clone was detected a few times. The CDR3 here is CASSRHRGAGNEKLFF. In nucleotides, the CDR3 is TGTGCCAGCAGCCGACACAGGGGTGCGGGTAATGAAAAACTGTTTTTT. This sequence joins TRBV7-2 and TRBJ1-4; 7 positions match TRBD1. The junction had 10 bases not matched to a gene; V was cut back by 5 bases and J by 4 bases. Germline-derived CDR1 and CDR2 are SGHTA and FQGNSA. The CDR3 consists of 16 residues.

This chain connects TRBV7-3 to TRBJ2-1; a possible D gene is TRBD2 (5 bases). The CDR3 has 15 residues. Germline V gene sequence: CDR1 SGHTA, CDR2 FQGTGA. Between the trimmed V and J ends, which lost 5 bases and 0 bases, there was a span of 11 bases. CDR3 in DNA: TGTGCCAGCAGCCCAAACGGGGTCTCCTACAATGAGCAGTTCTTC. It encodes CASSPNGVSYNEQFF.